The 6 T cell receptor beta chains below were found in one sample sequenced in a study of control samples from healthy donors and cancer patients. Produced via immunoSEQ multiplex PCR; TCRdb's table is partial and in-frame only. The table has 25,000 to 35,000 clones, 80% to 90% seen once. Sequenced sample: PBMCs. Receptors originate from a woman in her forties with lung cancer.

The V gene is TRBV10-1, the J gene TRBJ2-5; D unresolved. CDR1 and CDR2 (germline): WNHNN, SYGVQD (reference sequence). Trimming left V 9 bases short and J 3 bases short, with 14 bases between. This CDR3 has 13 residues. DNA for the CDR3: TGCGCCAGGGGATTTTATGGGGAAGAGACCCAGTACTTC. Protein product: CARGFYGEETQYF.

The V gene is TRBV5-1, the J gene TRBJ2-5; no definite D call. V was pared by 1 base and J by 1 base, with 5 bases between. Germline CDR1 and CDR2: SGHRS and YFSETQ. The CDR3 loop spans 13 amino acids. CDR3 nucleotides: TGCGCCAGCAGCTTGAGAAGCCAAGAGACCCAGTACTTC. Amino acids: CASSLRSQETQYF.

The chain links TRBV5-5 to TRBJ1-1; 7 bases line up with TRBD1. The CDR3 has 14 residues. After removal of 2 bases from V and 1 base from J, the junction contained 2 bases not matched to a gene. CDR1 is SGHKS, CDR2 YYEKEE, per germline (reference sequence). The CDR3 loop is CASSFGTENTEAFF. As DNA, the CDR3 is TGTGCCAGCAGCTTCGGGACAGAGAACACTGAAGCTTTCTTT.

This chain links TRBV6-5 with TRBJ1-1; weak D call: TRBD1 (5 bases). With 7 bases removed from V and 6 bases from J, the gap between germline ends came to 21 bases. The CDR3 is 15 amino acids. Germline assignment: CDR1 MNHEY and CDR2 SVGAGI. The CDR3, as DNA: TGTGCCAGCATCGAGGGGTACGGTCCATCGGCTGAAGCTTTCTTT. Translation gives CASIEGYGPSAEAFF.

The rearrangement links TRBV5-1 to TRBJ1-1, with TRBD1 matching over 7 bases. Per germline, CDR1 SGHRS and CDR2 YFSETQ. J gave up 5 bases and V 1 base, and 11 bases lay outside the gene matches. The CDR3 spans 16 residues. The CDR3 bases are TGCGCCAGCAGCTTGAGGTTGGCCAGGGGGGCGACTGAAGCTTTCTTT. This sequence encodes CASSLRLARGATEAFF.

The rearrangement uses TRBV7-8 and TRBJ1-1; D might be TRBD1 (5 bases). V lost 4 bases to trimming and J lost 2 bases, with 17 bases between them. The CDR3 extends over 16 amino acids. Germline CDR1 is SGHVS and CDR2 is FQNEAQ. The CDR3 sequence: CASSYHPRVGNTEAFF. DNA for the CDR3: TGTGCCAGCAGCTACCACCCCAGGGTAGGAAACACTGAAGCTTTCTTT.